What follows are 10 T cell receptor beta chains derived from one specimen sequenced in a study of cytomegalovirus exposure and HLA in healthy donors. PCR primers comprised 60 Vbeta and 13 Jbeta primers. Data came from immunoSEQ multiplex PCR; TCRdb stores just in-frame clones and leaves some out. The sample carries 100,000 to 150,000 clones, 78% recorded once. The specimen sequenced was PBMCs. The source of these receptors is a woman aged 40-49 years in good health and CMV-seronegative.

This clone turned up a few times. V is TRBV6-4 and J is TRBJ2-2; TRBD2 aligns across 8 bases. CDR3 length equals 16 residues. Germline lookup yields CDR1 MRHNA and CDR2 SNTAGT. Losses at the gene ends were 4 bases for V and 3 bases for J; bases not matched to a gene: 7. The CDR3 nucleotides are TGTGCCAGCAGTGCGAGCGGGAGTGGGCACACCGGGGAGCTGTTTTTT. It specifies CASSASGSGHTGELFF.

The gene calls are TRBV5-4 and TRBJ2-3; the match to TRBD2 covers 13 bases. CDR1 is SGHNT and CDR2 is YYREEE in the germline V gene (reference sequence). The V segment lost 4 bases and the J segment 7 bases; nucleotides outside the gene matches: 12. The CDR3 is made up of 17 amino acids. CDR3 protein: CASSPPGLAGSVHTQYF. CDR3 DNA sequence: TGTGCCAGCAGCCCGCCGGGACTAGCGGGGTCCGTCCATACGCAGTATTTT.

The chain recombines TRBV16 with TRBJ1-1; TRBD1 matches at 8 bases. J was trimmed by 4 bases and V by 1 base; bases with no gene match: 8. This CDR3 contains 16 residues. Germline V gives CDR1 KGHSY, CDR2 FQNENV. CDR3 amino acids: CASSQLIRTGSTEAFF. The CDR3 DNA is TGTGCCAGCAGCCAATTAATTCGGACAGGGAGCACTGAAGCTTTCTTT.

The chain carries TRBV28 and TRBJ1-1; D gene unclear. The CDR3 contains 12 residues. Looked up from germline, CDR1 is MDHEN and CDR2 is SYDVKM. Trimming removed 7 bases from V and 2 bases from J, with 8 bases in between. This CDR3 reads CASKNTNTEAFF. The CDR3 nucleotides read TGTGCCAGCAAGAACACCAACACTGAAGCTTTCTTT.

This sequence joins TRBV5-1 and TRBJ2-7; 8 positions agree with TRBD1. Trimming cost V 7 bases and J 0 bases; bases outside gene matches: 9. CDR3 length equals 15 residues. Germline CDR1 is SGHRS and CDR2 is YFSETQ. CDR3 region: CASRLPGTGSYEQYF. The DNA of the CDR3 is TGCGCCAGCCGACTGCCCGGGACAGGCTCCTACGAGCAGTACTTC. Full variable domain (remainder filled in from reference TRBV5-1 and TRBJ2-7): KAGVTQTPRYLIKTRGQQVTLSCSPISGHRSVSWYQQTPGQGLQFLFEYFSETQRNKGNFPGRFSGRQFSNSRSEMNVSTLELGDSALYLCASRLPGTGSYEQYFGPGTRLTVT.

The chain combines TRBV27 with TRBJ2-7, with D possibly being TRBD2 (7 bases). Trimming took 9 bases from V and 7 from J, leaving 16 bases between them. Germline V gene sequence: CDR1 MNHEY, CDR2 SMNVEV (reference sequence). The CDR3 is 12 amino acids. Written as DNA, the CDR3 is TGTGCCAGTAATCAGGGAGGGGGGGAGCAGTACTTC. Translating gives CASNQGGGEQYF.

The CDR3 bases are TGTGCCAGCAGTACCCGGAGGCGGACGAACACTGAAGCTTTCTTT. This translates into CASSTRRRTNTEAFF. The rearrangement uses TRBV27 and TRBJ1-1; D uncertain. CDR1 and CDR2 from the germline V gene are MNHEY and SMNVEV (reference sequence). Deletions cut 5 bases from V and 1 base from J, with 14 bases between. The length of the CDR3 is 15 residues.

This sequence joins TRBV28 and TRBJ1-5; D is uncertain. Germline loops: CDR1 MDHEN, CDR2 SYDVKM. The V end was cut by 5 bases, the J end by 4 bases, with 6 bases between. This CDR3 has 12 amino acids. CDR3 in DNA: TGTGCCAGCAGTCTTGCGAATCAGCCCCAGCATTTT. Protein sequence: CASSLANQPQHF.

The chain links TRBV19 to TRBJ2-5; tentatively, D is TRBD1 (6 bases). V dropped 1 base and J dropped 5 bases, with 17 bases sitting between them. The CDR3 consists of 16 residues. Per germline, CDR1 LNHDA and CDR2 SQIVND (reference sequence). Here the CDR3 DNA reads TGTGCCAGTAGTATAGGGGGCGGTCAAACAGGGGAGACCCAGTACTTC. Translated: CASSIGGGQTGETQYF.

The rearrangement uses TRBV15 and TRBJ2-1, with 10 bases lining up with TRBD2. V dropped 0 bases and J dropped 6; count of bases not matched to a gene: 5. CDR1 and CDR2 (germline): LNHNV, YYDKDF (reference sequence). This CDR3 contains 16 residues. The CDR3 sequence: CATSRDRTSGINEQFF. CDR3 in DNA: TGTGCCACCAGCAGAGATCGTACTAGCGGGATCAATGAGCAGTTCTTC.